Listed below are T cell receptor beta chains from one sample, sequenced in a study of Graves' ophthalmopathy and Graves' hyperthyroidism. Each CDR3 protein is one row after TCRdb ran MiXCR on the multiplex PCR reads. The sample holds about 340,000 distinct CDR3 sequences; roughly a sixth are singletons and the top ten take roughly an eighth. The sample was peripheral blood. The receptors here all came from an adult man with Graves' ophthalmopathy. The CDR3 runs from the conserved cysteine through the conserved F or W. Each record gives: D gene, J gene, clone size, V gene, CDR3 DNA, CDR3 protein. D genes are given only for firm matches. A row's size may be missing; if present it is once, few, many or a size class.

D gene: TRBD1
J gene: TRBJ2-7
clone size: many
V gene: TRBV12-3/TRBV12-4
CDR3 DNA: TGTGCCAGCACTTGGACAGGCCCCCGTAACGAGCAGTACTTC
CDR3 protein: CASTWTGPRNEQYF

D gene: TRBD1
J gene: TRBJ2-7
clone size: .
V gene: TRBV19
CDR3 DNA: TGTGCCAGTAGGCCGACAGGGGGAGTCTACGAGCAGTACTTC
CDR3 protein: CASRPTGGVYEQYF

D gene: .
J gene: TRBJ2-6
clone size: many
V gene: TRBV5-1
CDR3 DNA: TGCGCCAGCAGCTTGGGGTCCTTCTCCGGTGGGGCCAACGTCCTGACTTTC
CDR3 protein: CASSLGSFSGGANVLTF

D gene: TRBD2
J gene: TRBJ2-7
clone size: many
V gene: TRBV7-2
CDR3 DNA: TGTGCCAGCAGTGCACTAGCGGGGGCCTACGAGCAGTACTTC
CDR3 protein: CASSALAGAYEQYF

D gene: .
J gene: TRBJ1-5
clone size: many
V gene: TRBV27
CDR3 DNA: TGTGCCAGCAGTTTCACAGGGAAACAGCCCCAGCATTTT
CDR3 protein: CASSFTGKQPQHF

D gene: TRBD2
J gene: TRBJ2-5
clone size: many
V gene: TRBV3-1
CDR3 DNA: TGTGCCAGCAGCCCCCACGAGCGGGGACAAGAGACCCAGTACTTC
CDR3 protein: CASSPHERGQETQYF

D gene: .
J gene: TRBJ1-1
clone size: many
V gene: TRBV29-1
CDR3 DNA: TGCAGCGTTCGAACCGGGTCCCCTAACACTGAAGCTTTCTTT
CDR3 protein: CSVRTGSPNTEAFF

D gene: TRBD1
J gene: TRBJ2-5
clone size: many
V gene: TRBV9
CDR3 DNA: TGTGCCAGCAGCGTCTACGACAGGGATGAGACCCAGTACTTC
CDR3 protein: CASSVYDRDETQYF

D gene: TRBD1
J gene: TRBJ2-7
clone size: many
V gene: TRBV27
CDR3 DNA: TGTGCCAGCAGTCCGCGACAGGGGGGAACCTACGAGCAGTACTTC
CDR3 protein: CASSPRQGGTYEQYF

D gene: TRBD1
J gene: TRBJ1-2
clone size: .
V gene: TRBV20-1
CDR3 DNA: TGCAGTGCTAGAGAGGCAGGGGGCAATGGCTACACCTTC
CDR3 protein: CSAREAGGNGYTF

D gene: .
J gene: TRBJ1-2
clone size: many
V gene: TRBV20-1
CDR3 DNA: TGCAGTGCTAGACGAGGGGACACAGACTATGGCTACACCTTC
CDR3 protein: CSARRGDTDYGYTF

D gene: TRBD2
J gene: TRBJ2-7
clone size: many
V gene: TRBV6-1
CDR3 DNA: TGTGCCAGCAGTGCCCGGACTAGCGGGAGATCCCACGAGCAGTACTTC
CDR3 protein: CASSARTSGRSHEQYF

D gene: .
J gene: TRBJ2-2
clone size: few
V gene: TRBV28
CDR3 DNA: TGTGCCAGCAGTTTACTGGCCGGGGTCAACACCGGGGAGCTGTTTTTT
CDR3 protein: CASSLLAGVNTGELFF

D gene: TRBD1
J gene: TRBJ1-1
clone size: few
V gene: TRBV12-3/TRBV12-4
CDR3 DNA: TGTGCCAGCAGTTCGGGACAGCTGGCCGCTGAAGCTTTCTTT
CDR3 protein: CASSSGQLAAEAFF

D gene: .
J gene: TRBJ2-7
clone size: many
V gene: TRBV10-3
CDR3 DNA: TGTGCCATCGAGCTGAGGGCAGTACGAGATACCTACGAGCAGTACTTC
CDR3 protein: CAIELRAVRDTYEQYF

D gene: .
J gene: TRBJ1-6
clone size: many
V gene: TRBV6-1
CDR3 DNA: TGTGCCAGCAGTGAGCAAGGAATGGATAATTCACCCCTCCACTTT
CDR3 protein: CASSEQGMDNSPLHF

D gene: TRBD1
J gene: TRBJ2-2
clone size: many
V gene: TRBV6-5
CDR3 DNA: TGTGCCAGCAGGAGGGACAGGGGAGTCACCGGGGAGCTGTTTTTT
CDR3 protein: CASRRDRGVTGELFF

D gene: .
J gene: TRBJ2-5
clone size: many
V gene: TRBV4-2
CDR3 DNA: TGTGCCAGCAGCCAAGGCCAGACTACGTCCCGAGAGACCCAGTACTTC
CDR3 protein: CASSQGQTTSRETQYF

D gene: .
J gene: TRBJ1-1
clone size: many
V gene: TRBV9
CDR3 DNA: TGTGCCAGCAGCGCCGGACGGGTGGCTGAAGCTTTCTTT
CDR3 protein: CASSAGRVAEAFF

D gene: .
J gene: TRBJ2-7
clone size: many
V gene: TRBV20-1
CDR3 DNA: TGCAGTGCTAGAGTGTCGCAGGGGGGATGGACCTACGAGCAGTACTTC
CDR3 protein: CSARVSQGGWTYEQYF

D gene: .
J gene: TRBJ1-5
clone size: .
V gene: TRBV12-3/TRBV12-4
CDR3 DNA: TGTGCCAGCAGTTCGACAGCCAATCAGCCCCAGCATTTT
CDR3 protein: CASSSTANQPQHF

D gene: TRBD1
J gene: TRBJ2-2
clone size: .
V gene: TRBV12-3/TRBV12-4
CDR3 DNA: TGTGCCAGCAGACCGGGACAGGTCATCGGCGGGGAGCTGTTTTTT
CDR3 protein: CASRPGQVIGGELFF

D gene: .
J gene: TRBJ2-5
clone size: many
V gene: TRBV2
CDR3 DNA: TGTGCCAGCAGTGCGGAAGTGACCCAGTACTTC
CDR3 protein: CASSAEVTQYF

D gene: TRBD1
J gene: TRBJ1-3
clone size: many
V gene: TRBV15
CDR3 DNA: TGTGCCACCAGCGGACAGGGGATGAGGGGAAACACCATATATTTT
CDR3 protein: CATSGQGMRGNTIYF

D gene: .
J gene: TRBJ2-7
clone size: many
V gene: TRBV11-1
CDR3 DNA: TGTGCCAGCAGCTTAGCGCTGGTAGGACACGCCTACGAGCAGTACTTC
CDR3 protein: CASSLALVGHAYEQYF

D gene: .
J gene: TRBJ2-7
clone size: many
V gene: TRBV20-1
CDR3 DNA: TGCAGTGCTAGACCTCTTACCTCCTACGAGCAGTACTTC
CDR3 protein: CSARPLTSYEQYF

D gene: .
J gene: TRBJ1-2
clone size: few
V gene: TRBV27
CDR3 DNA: TGTGCCAGCAGTTTCAGTTGGGGGGACTATGGCTACACCTTC
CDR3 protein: CASSFSWGDYGYTF

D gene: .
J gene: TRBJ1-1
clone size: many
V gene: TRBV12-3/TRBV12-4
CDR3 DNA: TGTGCCTCGGACGGGAAGTGGACTGAAGCTTTCTTT
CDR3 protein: CASDGKWTEAFF

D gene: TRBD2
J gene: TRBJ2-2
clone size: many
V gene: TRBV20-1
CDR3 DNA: TGCAGTGCTAGGGGACTAGTGGACACCGGGGAGCTGTTTTTT
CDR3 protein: CSARGLVDTGELFF

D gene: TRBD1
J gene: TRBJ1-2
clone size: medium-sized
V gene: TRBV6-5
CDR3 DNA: TGTGCCAGCACAAAGACAGGGGTGTACGGCTACACCTTC
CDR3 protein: CASTKTGVYGYTF

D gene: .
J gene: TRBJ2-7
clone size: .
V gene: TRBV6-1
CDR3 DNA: TGTGCCAGCAGTGAATGGAGGGGAGGCGAGCAGTACTTC
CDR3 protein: CASSEWRGGEQYF

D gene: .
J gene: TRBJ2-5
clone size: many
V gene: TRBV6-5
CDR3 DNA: TGTGCCAGCAGCCGCGACTCTGAAGAGACCCAGTACTTC
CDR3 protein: CASSRDSEETQYF

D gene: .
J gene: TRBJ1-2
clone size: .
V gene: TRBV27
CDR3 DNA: TGTGCCAGCAGTTTAACCGCCCAAGGCCCTAACTATGGCTACACCTTC
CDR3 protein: CASSLTAQGPNYGYTF

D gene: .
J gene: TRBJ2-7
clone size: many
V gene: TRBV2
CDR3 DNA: TGTGCCAGCAGCATGGGACCCCCCACCAACGAGCAGTACTTC
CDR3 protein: CASSMGPPTNEQYF

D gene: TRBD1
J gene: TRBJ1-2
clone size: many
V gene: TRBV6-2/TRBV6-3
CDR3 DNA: TGTGCCAGCAATCGGGACAGTTCTAACTATGGCTACACCTTC
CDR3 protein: CASNRDSSNYGYTF

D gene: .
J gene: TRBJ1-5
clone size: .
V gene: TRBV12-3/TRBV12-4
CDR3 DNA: TGTGCCAGCAGTTTCGATGGGGGTGCCAATCAGCCCCAGCATTTT
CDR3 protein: CASSFDGGANQPQHF

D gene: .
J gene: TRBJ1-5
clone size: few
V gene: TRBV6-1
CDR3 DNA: TGTGCCAGCAGACCAGTCGGGCAGGGGTTGGGTCAGCCCCAGCATTTT
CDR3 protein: CASRPVGQGLGQPQHF

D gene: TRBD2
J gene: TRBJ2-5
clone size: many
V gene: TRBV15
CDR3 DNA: TGTGCCACCAGCAACCGACTAGCGGACCAAGAGACCCAGTACTTC
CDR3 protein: CATSNRLADQETQYF

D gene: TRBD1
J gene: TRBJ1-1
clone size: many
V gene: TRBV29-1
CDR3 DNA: TGCAGCGTGGGTGGAGGGACAGGGCATGAAGCTTTCTTT
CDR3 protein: CSVGGGTGHEAFF

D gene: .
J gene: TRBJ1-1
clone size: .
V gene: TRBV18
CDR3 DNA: TGTGCCAGCTCTTTTGGACCGGTGAACACTGAAGCTTTCTTT
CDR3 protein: CASSFGPVNTEAFF

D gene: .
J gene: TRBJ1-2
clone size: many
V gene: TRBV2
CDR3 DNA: TGTGCCAGCAGTGATCCAAACGGATTTCTCACCTTC
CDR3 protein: CASSDPNGFLTF

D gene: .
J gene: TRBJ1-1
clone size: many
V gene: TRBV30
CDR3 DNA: TGTGCCTGGACGGCGCCAACGATTGGGCCTCGACCGCTCCACACTGAAGCTTTCTTT
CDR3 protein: CAWTAPTIGPRPLHTEAFF

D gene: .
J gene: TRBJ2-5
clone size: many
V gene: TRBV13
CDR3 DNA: TGTGCCAGCAGCCCCTCGACAGGGAGGGATCAAGAGACCCAGTACTTC
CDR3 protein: CASSPSTGRDQETQYF

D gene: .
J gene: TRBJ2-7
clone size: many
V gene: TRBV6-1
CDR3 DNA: TGTGCCACCCGGGACACCTCCTACGAGCAGTACTTC
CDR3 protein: CATRDTSYEQYF

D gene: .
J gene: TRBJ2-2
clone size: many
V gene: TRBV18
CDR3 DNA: TGTGCCAGCTCACCACCCTCGGAGGGCACCGGGGAGCTGTTTTTT
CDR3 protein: CASSPPSEGTGELFF

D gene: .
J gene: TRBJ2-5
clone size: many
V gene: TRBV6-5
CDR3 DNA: TGTGCCAGCAGCCGGGGCAGAGAAGATCAAGAGACCCAGTACTTC
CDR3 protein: CASSRGREDQETQYF

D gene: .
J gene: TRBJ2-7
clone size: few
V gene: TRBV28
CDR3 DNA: TGTGCCAGCAGTTTCGCCGGTCATCCATTCTACGAGCAGTACTTC
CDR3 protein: CASSFAGHPFYEQYF

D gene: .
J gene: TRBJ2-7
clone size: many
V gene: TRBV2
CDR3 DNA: TGTGCCAGCAGTGAAACTGAGACAGGCTTGTACGAGCAGTACTTC
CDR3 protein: CASSETETGLYEQYF

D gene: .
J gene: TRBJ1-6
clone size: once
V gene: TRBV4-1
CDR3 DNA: TGCGCCAGCAGCCAAGTCGTGGGCGTATCACCCCTCCACTTT
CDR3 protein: CASSQVVGVSPLHF